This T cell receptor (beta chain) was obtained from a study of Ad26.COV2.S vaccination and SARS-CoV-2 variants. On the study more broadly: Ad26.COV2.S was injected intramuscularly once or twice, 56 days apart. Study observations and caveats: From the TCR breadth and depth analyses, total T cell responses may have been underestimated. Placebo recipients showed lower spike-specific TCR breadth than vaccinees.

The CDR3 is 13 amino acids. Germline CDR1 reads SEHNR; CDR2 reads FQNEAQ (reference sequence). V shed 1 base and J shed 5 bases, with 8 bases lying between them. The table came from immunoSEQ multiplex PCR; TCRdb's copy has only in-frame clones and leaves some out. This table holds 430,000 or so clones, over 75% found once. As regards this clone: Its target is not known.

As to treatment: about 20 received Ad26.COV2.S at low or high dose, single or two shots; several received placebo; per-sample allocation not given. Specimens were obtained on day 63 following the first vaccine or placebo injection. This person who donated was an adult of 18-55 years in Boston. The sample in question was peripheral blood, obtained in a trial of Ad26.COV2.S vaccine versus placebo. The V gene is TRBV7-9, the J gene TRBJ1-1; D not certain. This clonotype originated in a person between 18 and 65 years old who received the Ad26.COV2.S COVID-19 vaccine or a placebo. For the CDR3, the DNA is TGTGCCAGCAGCTTAGGAAGGGAAACTGAAGCTTTCTTT. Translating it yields CASSLGRETEAFF.